Following are 6 T cell receptor beta chains from one sample sequenced in a study of T cells of healthy individuals (dated by TCRdb to between 2018 and 2020). Libraries were constructed by 5' RACE. Data came from an Illumina MiSeq. TCRdb reprocessed the public reads (quality trimming at Q25 with fastp, clone calling with MiXCR) and kept in-frame beta chains. Identical CDR3 proteins give one entry, which carries the most common genes and DNA. The sample data list about 96,000 distinct CDR3 sequences, and 17% of these were observed just once. Around 6.4% of the sample is in the top ten clones. These receptors were taken from a human donor in good health.

The chain is built from TRBV5-1 and TRBJ2-5; 7 bases are a match to TRBD2. Germline V gene sequence: CDR1 SGHRS, CDR2 YFSETQ. CDR3 length: 15 residues. V lost 5 bases and J lost 4; bases outside the gene matches: 11. CDR3 sequence (DNA): TGCGCCAGCAGGAGGGCGCTAGCGGTTCGAGAGACCCAGTACTTC. It is translated as CASRRALAVRETQYF.

The CDR3 nucleotides are TGTGCCAGCAGCTTACGCACTAGCGGGGACTCCTACGAGCAGTACTTC. Residues: CASSLRTSGDSYEQYF. V and J are TRBV11-2 and TRBJ2-7; 10 nucleotides agree with TRBD2. CDR1 is SGHAT, CDR2 FQNNGV, per germline. This CDR3 spans 16 amino acids. The J segment lost 0 bases and the V segment lost 2 bases, leaving 4 bases of the junction unmatched. The full variable domain, completed using reference TRBV11-2 and TRBJ2-7, is EAGVAQSPRYKIIEKRQSVAFWCNPISGHATLYWYQQILGQGPKLLIQFQNNGVVDDSQLPKDRFSAERLKGVDSTLKIQPAKLEDSAVYLCASSLRTSGDSYEQYFGPGTRLTVT.

This clonotype was observed at least ten times. This chain joins TRBV7-2 and TRBJ2-3; D is uncertain. Trimming removed 1 base at V and 6 bases at J, with 5 bases between. Germline loops: CDR1 SGHTA, CDR2 FQGNSA. This CDR3 comprises 12 residues. CDR3 DNA: TGTGCCAGCAGCTTAGTAGGGGATACGCAGTATTTT. It translates to CASSLVGDTQYF.

This chain connects TRBV4-3 to TRBJ2-5; D gene unclear. V dropped 0 bases and J dropped 0 bases, with 8 bases sitting between them. CDR3 length equals 15 residues. In germline, CDR1 is LGHNA, CDR2 YSLEER. CDR3 in amino acids: CASSQEDLHQETQYF. In DNA, the CDR3 is TGCGCCAGCAGCCAAGAAGACCTGCACCAAGAGACCCAGTACTTC.

The CDR3 DNA reads as TGTGCCAGCAGTTTCCAGGAACGACACTATGGCTACACCTTC. This translates into CASSFQERHYGYTF. The rearrangement joins TRBV28 to TRBJ1-2, with D unclear. Trimming cost V 3 bases and J 3 bases, with 11 bases left between them. Germline V gene data show CDR1 as MDHEN and CDR2 as SYDVKM. The CDR3 loop spans 14 amino acids.

This clonotype came up once. This could be a read error, since a much larger clone is one nucleotide away. V and J are TRBV20-1 and TRBJ2-7; D gene unclear. Trimming removed 0 bases from V and 7 bases from J, with 19 bases in between. The germline CDR1 and CDR2 sequences are DFQATT and SNEGSKA (reference sequence). The CDR3 length is 15 residues. The CDR3, as DNA: TGCAGTGCTAGAGATCGTCGGGCCTCGGCAGGAGAGCAGTACTTC. Protein product: CSARDRRASAGEQYF.